The 18 T cell receptor beta chains given below trace back to one sample, sequenced in a study of identical twins. One entry per CDR3 protein results from TCRdb running MiXCR on the 5' RACE reads. The sample lists about 730,000 distinct CDR3 sequences; 21% were seen once. These data were also filed under a second study, of T cells expressing NK-cell markers.

The source material was PBMCs. The receptors were gathered from a woman under 30 in good health.

The sample holds a few counts of this clonotype. The chain joins TRBV20-1 to TRBJ2-4, with D tentatively TRBD2 (5 bases). The CDR3 sequence is 11 residues long. The germline V gene has CDR1 DFQATT and CDR2 SNEGSKA (reference sequence). V lost 3 bases, J lost 8 bases, and 8 bases lay in between. CDR3 sequence reads: CSARMRDIQYF. The CDR3 DNA sequence: TGCAGTGCTAGGATGAGGGACATTCAGTACTTC.

There are many counts of this clonotype. The rearrangement joins TRBV12-3 or TRBV12-4 to TRBJ1-4; D is unclear. The CDR3 is 14 residues long. Trimming shortened V by 4 bases and J by 3 bases, and 9 bases separated the two germline ends. The CDR3 here is CASSSSWSNEKLFF. The CDR3 DNA reads as TGTGCCAGCAGTTCCTCCTGGTCTAATGAAAAACTGTTTTTT.

This clonotype has more than one count but fewer than ten. The V gene is TRBV5-1, the J gene TRBJ2-2, with D possibly TRBD1 on 6 matching bases. There are 16 residues in the CDR3. The germline V and J ends were trimmed by 1 base and 1 base, with 11 bases remaining between them. CDR1 is SGHRS, CDR2 YFSETQ, per germline. The CDR3 reads CASSLSGHQNTGELFF. For the CDR3, the DNA is TGCGCCAGCAGCTTGTCGGGACATCAGAACACCGGGGAGCTGTTTTTT.

This clonotype was found a few times. The CDR3 sequence is CASSATRGINEQFF. Here the CDR3 DNA reads TGTGCCAGCAGTGCAACACGGGGGATAAATGAGCAGTTCTTC. This chain links TRBV2 with TRBJ2-1; D might be TRBD2 (6 bases). The CDR3 contains 14 residues. V gave up 4 bases and J gave up 7 bases, with 14 bases separating them. Germline CDR1 reads SNHLY; CDR2 reads FYNNEI.

The chain combines TRBV18 with TRBJ2-1, with no clear D. The germline V gene encodes CDR1 KGHSH and CDR2 LQKENI. The CDR3 runs 15 residues. V gave up 6 bases and J gave up 0 bases, with 12 bases separating them. DNA for the CDR3: TGTGCCAGCTCCGAGACCACTTACTCCTACAATGAGCAGTTCTTC. Encoded protein: CASSETTYSYNEQFF.

The CDR3 DNA sequence: TGTGCCAGCCTGGGACACCAGACCCAGTACTTC. Protein: CASLGHQTQYF. V usage is TRBV2 and J usage is TRBJ2-5, with a tentative D call TRBD1 (6 bases). The CDR3 sequence is 11 residues long. Per the germline V gene, CDR1 is SNHLY and CDR2 is FYNNEI. The germline V and J ends were trimmed by 8 bases and 6 bases, with 10 bases remaining between them.

This clonotype was seen only a few times. The J gene is TRBJ2-7, the V gene TRBV25-1; 7 bases are a match to TRBD1. Trimming at V came to 3 bases and at J to 5 bases, leaving 16 bases not matched to a gene. There are 17 residues in the CDR3. Germline-derived CDR1 and CDR2 are MGHDK and SYGVNS. This CDR3 is CASSDSVAGQGVNEQYF. CDR3 in DNA: TGTGCCAGCAGTGACTCGGTCGCCGGCCAGGGGGTCAACGAGCAGTACTTC.

V usage is TRBV9 and J usage is TRBJ1-1, with 9 bases identical to TRBD1. V lost 4 bases to trimming and J lost 1 base; unmatched junction nucleotides: 2. Germline loops: CDR1 SGDLS, CDR2 YYNGEE. This CDR3 contains 14 residues. The CDR3 coding sequence is TGTGCCAGCAGCATGGACAGGGGGAACACTGAAGCTTTCTTT. It is translated as CASSMDRGNTEAFF.

In its sample, this clonotype was seen a few times. The chain has TRBV12-3 or TRBV12-4 and TRBJ2-7; 8 positions match TRBD2. The CDR3 length is 14 residues. Germline trimming cut 5 bases from V and 4 bases from J; bases unmatched to any gene: 7. CDR3 sequence reads: CASSRSGRRYEQYF. Here the CDR3 DNA reads TGTGCCAGCAGTAGAAGCGGGAGAAGGTACGAGCAGTACTTC.

The chain joins TRBV20-1 to TRBJ2-1; D uncertain. In germline, CDR1 is DFQATT, CDR2 SNEGSKA (reference sequence). The length of the CDR3 is 14 residues. The ends were cut back, 0 bases at V and 0 bases at J, with 6 bases in the middle. The DNA of the CDR3 is TGCAGTGCTAGAGATAGCTTCTCCTACAATGAGCAGTTCTTC. It is translated as CSARDSFSYNEQFF.

In this sample, this clonotype turned up many times. The chain has TRBV29-1 and TRBJ1-4; D gene unclear. This CDR3 spans 14 amino acids. Trimming cost V 5 bases and J 7 bases, with 17 bases left between them. CDR1 is SQVTM and CDR2 is ANQGSEA in the germline V gene. The CDR3 sequence is CSVLSATYGEKLFF. The CDR3 DNA follows: TGCAGCGTTCTAAGTGCGACTTATGGTGAAAAACTGTTTTTT.

The chain carries TRBV10-3 and TRBJ2-2, with D maybe TRBD1 (5 bases). There are 15 residues in the CDR3. Germline V gene data show CDR1 as ENHRY and CDR2 as SYGVKD. Trimming took 0 bases from V and 5 from J, leaving 10 bases between them. CDR3 coding DNA: TGTGCCATCAGTGAGTCCGGCAGGGTAACCGGGGAGCTGTTTTTT. As protein: CAISESGRVTGELFF.

In its sample, this clonotype was seen a few times. J is TRBJ2-7 and V is TRBV7-2; TRBD1 matches 7 bases. This CDR3 contains 14 residues. CDR1 is SGHTA and CDR2 is FQGNSA in the germline V gene. V shed 5 bases, J shed 4 bases, and the junction held 8 bases outside the gene matches. DNA of the CDR3: TGTGCCAGCAGCCCCCCAGGGGGTCGGTACGAGCAGTACTTC. Encoded protein: CASSPPGGRYEQYF.

This clonotype appeared a few times. V usage is TRBV29-1 and J usage is TRBJ1-3; TRBD1 matches at 7 bases. Germline V gives CDR1 SQVTM, CDR2 ANQGSEA. This CDR3 spans 13 amino acids. V lost 7 bases, J lost 2 bases, and 5 bases stayed unmatched. The CDR3 region has the DNA TGCAGCGCCAATGACAGGGCTGGAAACACCATATATTTT. This translates into CSANDRAGNTIYF.

This clonotype was observed at least ten times. This rearrangement joins TRBV5-1 to TRBJ2-7; D is uncertain. Trimming removed 2 bases at V and 2 bases at J, with 11 bases between. In germline, CDR1 is SGHRS, CDR2 YFSETQ. The CDR3 contains 14 residues. CDR3 region: CASSFGLSTYEQYF. The CDR3 DNA follows: TGCGCCAGCAGCTTTGGGCTTTCGACCTACGAGCAGTACTTC.

The CDR3 DNA reads as TGTGCCAGCATCCTCGGGAGGGCCGGGGGCATTCAGTACTTC. Amino acids: CASILGRAGGIQYF. This chain connects TRBV12-3 or TRBV12-4 to TRBJ2-4; 8 positions match TRBD2. V shed 7 bases and J 9 bases; nucleotides not matched to a gene: 11. The length of the CDR3 is 14 residues.

In this sample, this clonotype turned up a few times. This sequence joins TRBV3-1 and TRBJ2-2; 7 nucleotides match TRBD1. Germline lookup yields CDR1 LGHDT and CDR2 YNNKEL (reference sequence). With V trimmed by 5 bases and J by 1 base, 4 bases remained unmatched. The CDR3 extends over 15 amino acids. CDR3 DNA sequence: TGTGCCAGCAGCTGGACAGGCGGGAACACCGGGGAGCTGTTTTTT. This gives the protein CASSWTGGNTGELFF.

This clonotype was seen once. A read error may account for a junction end that differs from germline. This sequence joins TRBV20-1 and TRBJ1-5; D unresolved. CDR1 is DFQATT, CDR2 SNEGSKA, per germline (reference sequence). The CDR3 loop spans 12 amino acids. The CDR3 loop is CSPSTLDQPQHF. The CDR3 DNA is TGCAGTCCTAGCACCCTGGATCAGCCCCAGCATTTT.